The T cell receptor beta chain described here comes from a study of T cell responses to AZD1222 COVID-19 vaccine (dated by TCRdb to 2020 to 2022). For the wider study: AZD1222 recipients with second doses at about 4 weeks or about 12 weeks were pooled, because spike-specific TCR depth and breadth did not differ between schedules. A total of under 250 trial participants underwent TCR sequencing, of whom approximately 200 had received two doses of AZD1222 and around 25 had received two doses of the MenACWY control vaccine. Trial participants were enrolled by age into 18-55, 56-69 and 70-plus year subgroups, with 148, 28 and 57 TCR-sequenced participants respectively. The study at large found these results: The whole spike protein was spanned by vaccine-associated CD4 TCRs, and dominant responses were seen in regions 160-218 and 743-854. No day 14 peak-response samples were available, so repertoires were characterized only after the peak T cell response. Spike-specific TCR breadth and depth rose significantly after two AZD1222 doses compared with day 0 and with MenACWY recipients. The 56-69-year group was small, and its depth increase did not reach significance, likely because of low power. Conclusions about previously exposed vaccinees were limited because only six AZD1222 recipients were SARS-CoV-2 seropositive at baseline. Reportedly, almost half of the unique spike-specific TCRs recognized epitopes lying outside the regions that are mutated in the B.1.351 and B.1.1.7 variants. Participants were mostly white British, with more females than males. The authors suggested clonal diversity may have been underestimated.

There are 14 amino acids in the CDR3, from cysteine to phenylalanine inclusive. The kept DNA is CDR3 alone, 42 bases in frame from the first base. Via the germline V gene, CDR1 is MNHEY and CDR2 SVGAGI. From V the trimming removes 0 bases and from J it removes 6 bases, while the gene matches leave 2 bases of the junction unaccounted for. On this clone: It lacks a known antigen. There are no base qualities to consult, and no much larger clone falls within one base.

The CDR3 regions of human TCRbeta chains were analyzed by immunosequencing. For the original study's pipeline: Repertoire TCRs were checked for matches against a reference library of SARS-CoV-2-specific TCRs that had been generated using the MIRA antigen-specificity platform. Breadth meant the fraction of unique TCRs that were SARS-CoV-2-associated, whereas depth meant the fraction of total T cells that were SARS-CoV-2-associated. Each spike-specific TCR was assigned to its reactive spike region and to a CD4 or CD8 class using the MIRA data. Log10-transformed breadth and depth values were compared by one-way ANOVA with Sidak's multiple comparisons tests. As stored in TCRdb, this immuneACCESS dataset retains in-frame rearrangements with V and J assigned. A fraction of the clones does not appear; measured against another copy, unresolved V genes explain less than half of the discrepancy, and the remainder lacks a known reason. V and J calls and clone size are copied from that table; D and trimming were computed from the DNA. In all, the sample holds tens of thousands of clones, and around 87% of those were seen once. The ten largest account for around 24% of the sample.

The label giving this sample's time point can be read as: baseline before first vaccination. Vaccinee samples were obtained from the UK trials COV001 and COV002, which included a single-blind randomized controlled phase 2/3 trial of AZD1222 (ChAdOx1 nCoV-19) in healthy adults. Trial participant PBMC samples were collected at day 0 and day 28 after the second dose for TCRbeta chain sequencing. The source of this sequence is an adult in good health. The material sequenced was peripheral blood, taken on day 0 of AZD1222 vaccination. The sequence is built from TRBV6-5 and TRBJ1-2; TRBD1 fits 9 bases in the junction. The nucleotides read TGTGCCAGCAGTTACTCGCGGACAGGGGATGGCTACACCTTC. This translates into CASSYSRTGDGYTF.